The rows below give T cell receptor beta chains drawn from one sample of a study of OX40 agonist ivuxolimab in advanced cancers. This table comes from immunoSEQ multiplex PCR, and its TCRdb copy is limited to in-frame clones, with some not included. The data show about 59,000 clones, about 90% seen once. The sample consisted of CD4+ or CD8+ T cells sorted from blood, taken in a trial of the OX40 agonist ivuxolimab. Source of these receptors: an adult with an advanced solid tumor such as melanoma, head and neck, liver or kidney cancer. CDR3s include the opening cysteine and the closing phenylalanine or tryptophan. The D gene is left open where the match is weak. Some rows have no size entry. The others give once, few or many, or a class for an expanded clone.

>-|TRBV6-5|TRBJ2-7|-
TGTGCCAGCAGTTACTCACGAGCGACCACCTACGAGCAGTACTTC
CASSYSRATTYEQYF
>TRBD2|TRBV19|TRBJ2-1|-
TGTGCCAGTAGTTCCGGACTAGTCTCCTACAATGAGCAGTTCTTC
CASSSGLVSYNEQFF
>-|TRBV6-1|TRBJ2-7|-
TGTGCCAGCAGTGTGAGAGACCCCTACGAGCAGTACTTC
CASSVRDPYEQYF
>-|TRBV6-6|TRBJ1-6|once
TGTGCCAGCAGTTCCTTGGACAGATATTCACCCCTCCACTTT
CASSSLDRYSPLHF
>-|TRBV6-1|TRBJ1-5|-
TGTGCCAGCACCTACAACAGCAATAGCAATCAGCCCCAGCATTTT
CASTYNSNSNQPQHF
>-|TRBV5-4|TRBJ1-2|-
TGTGCCAGCAGCCTCGACAGTTATGGCTACACCTTC
CASSLDSYGYTF
>-|TRBV6-5|TRBJ1-5|-
TGTGCCAGCAGTTACAACCCCGGTCAGCCCCAGCATTTT
CASSYNPGQPQHF
>-|TRBV28|TRBJ2-1|-
TGTGCCAGCTCTGTTATCAATGAGCAGTTCTTC
CASSVINEQFF
>-|TRBV7-9|TRBJ2-2|-
TGTGCCAGCAGCGCCGAGACGGGGCAGCTGTTTTTT
CASSAETGQLFF
>TRBD1|TRBV7-2|TRBJ1-5|once
TGTGCCAGCAGCTACGACAGGGGGCAGCCCCAGCATTTT
CASSYDRGQPQHF
>TRBD1|TRBV5-5|TRBJ1-2|-
TGTGCCAGCAGCATGGGGACAGGGAATTTTGGCTACACCTTC
CASSMGTGNFGYTF
>TRBD2|TRBV5-6|TRBJ2-1|-
TGTGCCAGCAGCTTGGACTGGGTGGGAGGGCCTTACAATGAGCAGTTCTTC
CASSLDWVGGPYNEQFF
>-|TRBV7-2|TRBJ2-5|-
TGTGCCAGCAGCTTACCTCCTTCAGAGACCCAGTACTTC
CASSLPPSETQYF
>-|TRBV10-3|TRBJ1-2|-
TGTGCCATCAGTGAGTCGTGGCAGGGACATGGCTACACCTTC
CAISESWQGHGYTF
>-|TRBV7-9|TRBJ1-4|-
TGTGCCAGCAGCCCTGGGACCTTCGGACTGTTTTTT
CASSPGTFGLFF
>-|TRBV5-1|TRBJ1-1|-
TGCGCCAGCAGACGAAGACAGAGACCGTCGGACACTGAAGCTTTCTTT
CASRRRQRPSDTEAFF
>-|TRBV15|TRBJ2-5|-
TGTGCCACCAGCATGCAGGGTAAGGAGACCCAGTACTTC
CATSMQGKETQYF
>TRBD1|TRBV11-2|TRBJ1-2|-
TGTGCCAGCAGCTCTACGGGGACAGGGCGCTATGGCTACACCTTC
CASSSTGTGRYGYTF
>-|TRBV28|TRBJ2-3|-
TGTGCCAGCAGTTTAGGGTGGGCGTTCACAGATACGCAGTATTTT
CASSLGWAFTDTQYF
>TRBD1|TRBV11-2|TRBJ2-7|-
TGTGCCAGCAGCTTAGAACAGGGGATGTACGAGCAGTACTTC
CASSLEQGMYEQYF
>TRBD2|TRBV7-2|TRBJ2-7|-
TGTGCCAGCAGCTTAACCGGGACTAGCAACGAGCAGTACTTC
CASSLTGTSNEQYF
>-|TRBV27|TRBJ1-4|-
TGTGCCAGCAGTGGGGCCGTTGAAAAACTGTTTTTT
CASSGAVEKLFF
>-|TRBV6-5|TRBJ2-3|-
TGTGCCAGCAGTTACTCGGTTCCCTCCCCGGGTACGCAGTATTTT
CASSYSVPSPGTQYF
>-|TRBV5-4|TRBJ2-7|-
TGTGCCAGCAGCTTGGCCGAGAACACCGAGCAGTACTTC
CASSLAENTEQYF
>-|TRBV13|TRBJ2-3|-
TGTGCCAGCAGCCCGATTGGCAGTACAGATACGCAGTATTTT
CASSPIGSTDTQYF
>-|TRBV28|TRBJ2-7|-
TGTGCCAGCAACCCAGGACAGCGCCCCTACGAGCAGTACTTC
CASNPGQRPYEQYF
>-|TRBV9|TRBJ2-1|-
TGTGCCAGCAGCGTATTTTTGGGGGCGGGAGCCTCCTACAATGAGCAGTTCTTC
CASSVFLGAGASYNEQFF
>TRBD1|TRBV2|TRBJ1-2|-
TGTGCCAGCACTACGACAGGGGGAGGCTACACCTTC
CASTTTGGGYTF
>-|TRBV6-4|TRBJ2-2|once
TGTGCCAGCAGGCTAATGGCGAACACCGGGGAGCTGTTTTTT
CASRLMANTGELFF
>-|TRBV11-3|TRBJ2-1|few
TGTGCCAGCAGCAACTCCCGCTACAATGAGCAGTTCTTC
CASSNSRYNEQFF
>TRBD2|TRBV5-1|TRBJ2-1|-
TGCGCCAGCAGCTTTAGCGGGGGGGCAGTCGAGCAGTTCTTC
CASSFSGGAVEQFF
>TRBD2|TRBV7-9|TRBJ2-1|-
TGTGCCAGCAGCCCCGGACTAGCGAGGAATGAGCAGTTCTTC
CASSPGLARNEQFF
>TRBD1|TRBV5-1|TRBJ2-7|-
TGCGCCAGCAGCTCGGGACAGGGGGCGGCCGAGCAGTACTTC
CASSSGQGAAEQYF